This T cell receptor beta chain was profiled in a study of T cells in Graves' hyperthyroidism and ophthalmopathy. In this sample, this clonotype turned up a few times. The antigen is not known. Exclusion of a patient resulted from uncontrolled infection, other autoimmune disease, pregnancy or lactation. Points from the study as a whole: Blood also contained most expanded thyroid clonotypes above 0.001. Progression to ophthalmopathy was predicted a median of approximately 6.4 months early.

TCR beta CDR3 sequences were amplified from RNA transcripts. Primed by the HTBI set, a first-round RT-PCR was run on the TCR CDR3. MiXCR was run by TCRdb on the multiplex PCR reads, yielding one entry per CDR3 protein. Counted here are under 400,000 distinct CDR3 sequences, about 16% occurring once; the ten biggest clones make up roughly a fifth. Germline loops: CDR1 MNHEY, CDR2 SMNVEV (reference sequence). CDR3 length: 16 residues. Trimming shortened V by 3 bases and J by 4 bases, and 19 bases separated the two germline ends. This sequence was found in a woman aged 55-75 years with Graves' ophthalmopathy. The chain uses TRBV27 and TRBJ2-7, with a possible D match to TRBD2 (5 bases). The sample consisted of blood. DNA for the CDR3: TGTGCCAGCAGTTTGGCCTCCCCGGGATTCCAATACGAGCAGTACTTC. Translating gives CASSLASPGFQYEQYF.